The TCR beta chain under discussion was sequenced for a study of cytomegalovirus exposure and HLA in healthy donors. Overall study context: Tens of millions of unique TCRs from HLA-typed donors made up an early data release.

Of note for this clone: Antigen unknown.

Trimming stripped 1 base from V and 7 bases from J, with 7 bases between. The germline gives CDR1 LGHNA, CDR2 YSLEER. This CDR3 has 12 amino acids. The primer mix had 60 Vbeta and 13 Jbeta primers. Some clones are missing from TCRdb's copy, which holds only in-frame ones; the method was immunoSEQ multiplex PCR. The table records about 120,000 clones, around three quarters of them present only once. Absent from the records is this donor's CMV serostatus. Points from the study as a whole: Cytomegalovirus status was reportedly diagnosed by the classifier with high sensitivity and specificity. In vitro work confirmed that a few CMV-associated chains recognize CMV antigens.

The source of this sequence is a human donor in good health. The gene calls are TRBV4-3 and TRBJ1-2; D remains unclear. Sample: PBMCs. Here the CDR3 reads CASSQAGSGYTF. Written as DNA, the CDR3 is TGCGCCAGCAGCCAAGCGGGGAGTGGCTACACCTTC.